This T cell receptor (beta chain) was observed in a study of T cell repertoires in cytomegalovirus infection. Study-wide context: From public TCR beta signatures came an indication of both CMV infection and matching HLA type. Whole-study results and caveats: It was HLA-C-restricted CMV-specific TCR beta clonotypes that dominated the response ex vivo.

The CDR3 extends over 16 amino acids. V was cut by 0 bases and J by 4 bases, with 10 bases left in between. The germline V gene has CDR1 MNHEY and CDR2 SVGAGI. In its sample, this clonotype was seen many times. No antigen is known for it. Each CDR3 protein gets one entry after TCRdb re-called the reads with MiXCR. This table holds under 300,000 distinct CDR3 sequences, about 12% found once. The chain links TRBV6-5 to TRBJ2-6; no clear D. This clonotype was sampled from a human donor in good health (CMV status not recorded). Some clones in this sample may be carry-over from other donors' samples. Sequenced input: PBMCs. CDR3 nucleotide sequence: TGTGCCAGCAGTTACTCGAAGTCGGCCGGGGCCAACGTCCTGACTTTC. It encodes CASSYSKSAGANVLTF.